Below, 22 T cell receptor beta chains from the same sample are listed, as sequenced in a study of control samples from healthy donors and cancer patients. Assay used: immunoSEQ multiplex PCR; TCRdb lists only in-frame clones, some missing. The sample contains about 140,000 clones, about 90% of which appear only once. The sequencing input was blood. Receptors were obtained from a man between 18 and 35 years old in good health.

This clone was detected once. The chain recombines TRBV12-3 or TRBV12-4 with TRBJ2-5; D is unclear. V lost 6 bases, J lost 0 bases, and 8 bases lay in between. This CDR3 has 13 residues. The CDR3 DNA follows: TGTGCCAGCAGGTGGGGTAACCAAGAGACCCAGTACTTC. Translating it yields CASRWGNQETQYF.

V is TRBV3-1 (or the pseudogene TRBV3-2) and J is TRBJ2-5; TRBD2 agrees at 10 bases. Trimming took 4 bases from V and 4 from J; bases not matched to a gene: 9. The CDR3 contains 16 residues. CDR1 is LGHDT, CDR2 YNNKEL, per germline (reference sequence). CDR3 nucleotides: TGTGCCAGCAGCCCCCGAGTAGCGGGGGGTTTAGAGACCCAGTACTTC. Translation gives CASSPRVAGGLETQYF.

The sample holds a few counts of this clone. The genes are TRBV7-9 and TRBJ2-5, with D perhaps TRBD1 or TRBD2 (5 bases each). The CDR3 consists of 14 residues. Germline V CDR1 and CDR2: SEHNR, FQNEAQ (reference sequence). V was cut by 5 bases and J by 4 bases, with 14 bases left in between. The CDR3: CASSHRDLPETQYF. CDR3 sequence (DNA): TGTGCCAGCAGCCATCGGGACCTCCCAGAGACCCAGTACTTC.

This clone was observed a single time. J is TRBJ2-1 and V is TRBV5-1; D gene uncertain. V was trimmed by 0 bases and J by 6 bases, leaving 7 bases between them. This CDR3 spans 13 amino acids. Germline V gene sequence: CDR1 SGHRS, CDR2 YFSETQ. The CDR3 DNA is TGCGCCAGCAGCTTGGCTAGTCTCAATGAGCAGTTCTTC. Encoded protein: CASSLASLNEQFF.

This clone showed up just once. This rearrangement joins TRBV10-3 to TRBJ1-3; D not certain. Between the trimmed V and J ends, which lost 6 bases and 0 bases, there was a span of 9 bases. The germline V gene has CDR1 ENHRY and CDR2 SYGVKD. CDR3 length equals 14 residues. The CDR3 region is CAISAGSSGNTIYF. In DNA form, the CDR3 reads TGTGCCATCAGCGCAGGCAGCTCTGGAAACACCATATATTTT.

This clone was counted a single time. The rearrangement uses TRBV7-9 and TRBJ2-3, with TRBD1 matching 9 bases. Unmatched junction bases numbered 4, after V lost 6 bases and J lost 3 bases. Germline V gene lookup returns CDR1 SEHNR and CDR2 FQNEAQ (reference sequence). The CDR3 covers 14 residues. The CDR3 sequence: CASRLGTGTDTQYF. The DNA of the CDR3 is TGTGCCAGCAGACTAGGGACAGGGACAGATACGCAGTATTTT.

The chain has TRBV28 and TRBJ1-1; tentatively, D is TRBD1 (6 bases). Germline V gene data show CDR1 as MDHEN and CDR2 as SYDVKM. This CDR3 comprises 15 residues. With 4 bases removed from V and 5 bases from J, the gap between germline ends came to 17 bases. The CDR3 nucleotides are TGTGCCAGCAGTTCCCACGGGGGCTGGGTGACTGAAGCTTTCTTT. Encoded protein: CASSSHGGWVTEAFF.

This clone was counted once. V usage is TRBV24-1 and J usage is TRBJ1-2; D unclear. V was clipped by 4 bases and J by 2 bases, with 7 bases between them. Germline V CDR1 and CDR2: KGHDR, SFDVKD. The CDR3 spans 13 residues. The CDR3 is CATSDGSNYGYTF. For the CDR3, the DNA is TGTGCCACCAGTGACGGATCAAACTATGGCTACACCTTC.

V usage is TRBV28 and J usage is TRBJ2-7; D is undetermined. V lost 3 bases and J lost 2, with 8 bases in between. The CDR3 spans 13 residues. CDR1 MDHEN and CDR2 SYDVKM come from the germline V gene. The CDR3 sequence is CASSFYGTYEQYF. The CDR3 coding sequence is TGTGCCAGCAGTTTTTATGGGACCTACGAGCAGTACTTC.

CDR3: CASSLASRSSYEQYF. In DNA, the CDR3 is TGTGCCAGCAGCTTGGCTAGTAGGAGCTCCTACGAGCAGTACTTC. The chain is built from TRBV5-6 and TRBJ2-7, with unresolved D. Germline CDR1 and CDR2: SGHDT and YYEEEE. The CDR3 is 15 residues long. The ends were cut back, 0 bases at V and 0 bases at J, with 10 bases in the middle.

Of note for this clone: This CDR3 is also generated by other DNA sequences in the sample. V usage is TRBV18 and J usage is TRBJ2-5; a possible D gene is TRBD1 (5 bases). Germline CDR1 KGHSH, CDR2 LQKENI. This CDR3 contains 14 residues. Trimming removed 3 bases at V and 0 bases at J, with 8 bases between. This chain's CDR3 is CASSPPRDQETQYF. DNA for the CDR3: TGTGCCAGCTCACCCCCCAGGGACCAAGAGACCCAGTACTTC.

The chain combines TRBV15 with TRBJ1-3; no reliable D call. This CDR3 contains 17 residues. The V gene lost 0 bases and the J gene lost 0 bases, with 12 bases spanning the gap. Germline CDR1 LNHNV, CDR2 YYDKDF (reference sequence). CDR3 in DNA: TGTGCCACCAGCAGAGATCTATACTCTATCTCTGGAAACACCATATATTTT. Protein sequence: CATSRDLYSISGNTIYF.

The V call is TRBV5-5, the J call TRBJ2-7; D unclear. The germline CDR1 and CDR2 sequences are SGHKS and YYEKEE (reference sequence). The CDR3 covers 13 residues. Trimming pared 3 bases from V and 6 bases from J, leaving 13 bases between. CDR3 region: CASSSMYDSEQYF. CDR3 nucleotide sequence: TGTGCCAGCAGCTCCATGTATGACTCCGAGCAGTACTTC. The variable domain in full, with the rest retrieved from reference TRBV5-5 and TRBJ2-7, is DAGVTQSPTHLIKTRGQQVTLRCSPISGHKSVSWYQQVLGQGPQFIFQYYEKEERGRGNFPDRFSARQFPNYSSELNVNALLLGDSALYLCASSSMYDSEQYFGPGTRLTVT.

This chain uses TRBV6-5 with TRBJ1-6, with D perhaps TRBD1 (6 bases). Germline-derived CDR1 and CDR2 are MNHEY and SVGAGI. The germline V and J ends were trimmed by 2 bases and 6 bases, with 8 bases remaining between them. The CDR3 is 14 amino acids. The CDR3 spells CASSYGQSNSPLHF. DNA of the CDR3: TGTGCCAGCAGTTACGGACAGAGTAATTCACCCCTCCACTTT.

The J gene is TRBJ2-5, the V gene TRBV14; 9 bases align to TRBD2. CDR3 size: 16 residues. Germline loops: CDR1 SGHDN, CDR2 FVKESK. Losses at the gene ends were 0 bases for V and 5 bases for J; bases not matched to a gene: 7. The CDR3 nucleotides read TGTGCCAGCAGCCAAGAAACCGCGGGGGGGCTTGAGACCCAGTACTTC. Protein: CASSQETAGGLETQYF.

This clone appeared a single time. This chain links TRBV7-9 with TRBJ1-1; perhaps TRBD1 as D (5 bases). CDR3 length: 14 residues. V gave up 2 bases and J gave up 4 bases, with 11 bases separating them. The germline gives CDR1 SEHNR, CDR2 FQNEAQ (reference sequence). CDR3 loop: CASSLFRDRTEAFF. As DNA, the CDR3 is TGTGCCAGCAGCTTATTCAGGGATCGCACTGAAGCTTTCTTT.

This clone was picked up one time. This rearrangement joins TRBV14 to TRBJ2-5; 10 bases match TRBD1. Germline V gene sequence: CDR1 SGHDN, CDR2 FVKESK. J gave up 1 base and V 6 bases, and 11 bases lay outside the gene matches. This CDR3 is built from 17 residues. The CDR3 here is CASSLLIGTGVQETQYF. The CDR3 DNA sequence: TGTGCCAGCAGTCTACTAATCGGGACAGGGGTCCAAGAGACCCAGTACTTC.

V usage is TRBV5-5 and J usage is TRBJ1-1; TRBD1 matches at 11 bases. CDR1 and CDR2 (germline): SGHKS, YYEKEE (reference sequence). There are 15 residues in the CDR3. V gave up 4 bases and J gave up 5 bases; unmatched junction bases: 7. The CDR3 spells CASSPGQGAETEAFF. The CDR3 nucleotides read TGTGCCAGCAGCCCCGGACAGGGGGCAGAAACTGAAGCTTTCTTT.

The V gene is TRBV28, the J gene TRBJ1-3, with a weak D call TRBD1 (6 bases). Germline loops: CDR1 MDHEN, CDR2 SYDVKM. There are 14 residues in the CDR3. V was cut by 7 bases and J by 2 bases, with 12 bases left in between. CDR3 DNA sequence: TGTGCCAGCACCTCACAGGGAACTGGAAACACCATATATTTT. Translated, it gives CASTSQGTGNTIYF.

This rearrangement joins TRBV19 to TRBJ2-2; D gene ambiguous. The germline CDR1 and CDR2 sequences are LNHDA and SQIVND (reference sequence). The CDR3 is 12 residues long. The V gene lost 2 bases and the J gene lost 6 bases, with 4 bases spanning the gap. The CDR3 DNA follows: TGTGCCAGTAGTATAAGTCCCGGGGAGCTGTTTTTT. This gives the protein CASSISPGELFF.

The chain links TRBV4-2 to TRBJ2-3; 16 bases are shared with TRBD2. V shed 1 base and J 1 base; nucleotides not matched to a gene: 5. CDR3 length: 19 amino acids. CDR1 and CDR2 from the germline V gene are LGHNA and YNFKEQ. CDR3 loop: CASSQVPGLAGGRTDTQYF. CDR3 in DNA: TGTGCCAGCAGCCAAGTACCGGGACTAGCGGGGGGGCGCACAGATACGCAGTATTTT.

This chain links TRBV5-1 with TRBJ2-1; perhaps TRBD2 as D (5 bases). CDR1 is SGHRS, CDR2 YFSETQ, per germline. Deletions cut 4 bases from V and 6 bases from J, with 29 bases between. The CDR3 covers 19 residues. The CDR3 sequence: CASSMTGIVRSQLRNEQFF. CDR3 DNA: TGCGCCAGCAGCATGACCGGGATCGTACGCTCGCAACTTCGCAATGAGCAGTTCTTC.